Detailed here is one TCR beta chain. Its antigen is currently unknown. The data stem from a study of T-cell reconstitution after alpha-beta-depleted transplantation in children. The study's findings and limits: Newly produced T cells mostly accounted for T-cell counts and diversity one year post-transplant.

Construction of the TCRbeta library involved unique molecular identifiers. Using its own MiXCR run on the PCR reads, TCRdb lists one record per CDR3 protein. The repertoire holds 250,000 or so distinct CDR3 sequences, with around 7.8% as singletons. V dropped 1 base and J dropped 0; count of bases not matched to a gene: 9. The CDR3 has 18 residues. The sequence derives from a male patient aged 10 to 17 who had a stem cell transplant for acute lymphoblastic leukemia, so the T cells may come from the graft donor. The chain joins TRBV12-3 or TRBV12-4 to TRBJ2-1; TRBD2 aligns across 7 bases. The source was PBMCs, mostly from graft donor cells, collected 180 days after TCRalphabeta/CD19-depleted stem cell transplant. CDR3 coding DNA: TGTGCCAGCAGTTTAGGGACGCTAGCGGCCGTCTCCTACAATGAGCAGTTCTTC. Translated: CASSLGTLAAVSYNEQFF.